This T cell receptor beta chain is from a study of identical twins. The study's findings and limits: Out-of-frame TCR alpha sharing observed in monozygotic twins exceeded model estimates.

Template switching added a universal primer site; cDNA carried unique molecular identifiers. Via MiXCR, TCRdb re-called the 5' RACE reads, giving one row per CDR3 protein. The sample lists 500,000 to 650,000 distinct CDR3 sequences, 7.1% occurring once. Only a few counts were recorded for this clonotype. Its target is unknown. The same data also contributed to another study, on yellow fever vaccine responses in identical twins.

The material sequenced was PBMCs. The sequence derives from a woman under 30 in good health.

The CDR3 bases are TGTGCCAGCAGTTACCCATGCCTAGCGGGGGGACTTTACGAGCAGTACGTC. It yields the protein CASSYPCLAGGLYEQYV. This chain connects TRBV6-7 to TRBJ2-7, with 11 bases identical to TRBD2. TRBV6-7 counts as an open reading frame of uncertain function. V lost 2 bases and J lost 4; bases outside the gene matches: 10. There are 17 residues in the CDR3.